The source of this TCR beta chain is a study of Graves' ophthalmopathy and Graves' hyperthyroidism. As for the study in general: The blood sample was drawn at first diagnosis and before any treatment.

CDR1 and CDR2 (germline): MGHRA, YSYEKL. This CDR3 has 14 amino acids. V was cut by 5 bases and J by 1 base, with 11 bases left in between. This clonotype turned up a few times. For repertoire sequencing, the TCR beta CDR3 regions were amplified from RNA transcripts. Scientists carried out first-round RT-PCR using HTBI primers and then a second-round multiplex PCR. TCRdb re-derived calls from the multiplex PCR reads in MiXCR, one entry per CDR3 protein. The table has 360,000 or so distinct CDR3 sequences, around 17% seen once. The chain links TRBV4-1 to TRBJ1-1, with D unresolved. The sample consisted of peripheral blood. This receptor was obtained from a woman aged 18-29 years with Graves' ophthalmopathy. CDR3 protein: CASSGPLRNTEAFF. In DNA, the CDR3 is TGCGCCAGCAGCGGCCCCCTCCGGAACACTGAAGCTTTCTTT.